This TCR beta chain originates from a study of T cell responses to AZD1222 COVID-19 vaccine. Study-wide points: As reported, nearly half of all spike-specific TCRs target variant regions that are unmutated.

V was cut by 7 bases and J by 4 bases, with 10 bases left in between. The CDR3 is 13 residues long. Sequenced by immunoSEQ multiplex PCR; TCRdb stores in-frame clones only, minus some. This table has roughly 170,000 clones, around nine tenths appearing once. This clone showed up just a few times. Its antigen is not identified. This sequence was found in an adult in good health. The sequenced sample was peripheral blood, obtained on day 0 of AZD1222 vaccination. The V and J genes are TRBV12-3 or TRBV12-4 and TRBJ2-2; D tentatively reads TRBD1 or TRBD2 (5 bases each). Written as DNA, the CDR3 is TGTGCCAGCACCGGGGCAAGCACCGGGGAGCTGTTTTTT. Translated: CASTGASTGELFF.